The entry below describes one T cell receptor beta chain. Trimming removed 3 bases at V and 1 base at J, with 6 bases between. The CDR3 extends over 13 amino acids. The germline CDR1 and CDR2 sequences are KGHSH and LQKENI. A library of TCRbeta sequences, prepared with unique molecular identifiers, was generated. TCRdb re-analysed the PCR reads in MiXCR, keeping a single row per CDR3 protein. In the table there are around 530,000 distinct CDR3 sequences, about 33% of which are singletons. These data come from a study of T-cell reconstitution after alpha-beta-depleted transplantation in children. The source material was PBMCs from the stem cell graft donor, sampled from the stem cell graft. The chain links TRBV18 to TRBJ2-5; D call uncertain. The clonotype originates from a human donor who donated a stem cell graft to a child with aplastic anemia. Written as DNA, the CDR3 is TGTGCCAGCTCACCCCTTAGCCAAGAGACCCAGTACTTC. Translation: CASSPLSQETQYF.